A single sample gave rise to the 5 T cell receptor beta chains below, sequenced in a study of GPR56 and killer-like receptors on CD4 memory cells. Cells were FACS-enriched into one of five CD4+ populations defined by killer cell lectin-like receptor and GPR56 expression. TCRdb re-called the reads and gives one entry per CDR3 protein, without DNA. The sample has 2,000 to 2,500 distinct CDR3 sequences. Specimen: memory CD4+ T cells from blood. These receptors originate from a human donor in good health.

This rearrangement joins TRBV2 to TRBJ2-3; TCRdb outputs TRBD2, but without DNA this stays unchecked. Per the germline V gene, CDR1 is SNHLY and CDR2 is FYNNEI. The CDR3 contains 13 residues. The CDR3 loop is CASKAGSTDTQYF.

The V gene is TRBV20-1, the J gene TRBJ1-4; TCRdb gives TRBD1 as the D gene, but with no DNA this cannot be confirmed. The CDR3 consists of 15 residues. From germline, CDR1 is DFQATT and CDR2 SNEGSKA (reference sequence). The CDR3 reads CSARNPGRSNEKLFF.

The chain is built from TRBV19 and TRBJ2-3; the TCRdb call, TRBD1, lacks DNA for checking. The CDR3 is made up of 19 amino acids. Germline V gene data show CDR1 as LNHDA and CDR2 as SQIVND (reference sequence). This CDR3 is CASSRQIRRLQGHTDTQYF.

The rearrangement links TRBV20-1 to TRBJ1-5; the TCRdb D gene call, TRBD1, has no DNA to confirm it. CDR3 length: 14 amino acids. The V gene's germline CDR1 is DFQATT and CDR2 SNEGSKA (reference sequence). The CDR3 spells CSARGQGRPQPQHF.

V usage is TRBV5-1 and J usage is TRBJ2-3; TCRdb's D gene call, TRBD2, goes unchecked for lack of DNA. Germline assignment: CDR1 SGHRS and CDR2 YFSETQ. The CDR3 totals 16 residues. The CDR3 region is CASSPGLASGTDTQYF.